The subject of this entry is one T cell receptor beta chain. The data originate from a study of shared clonotypes between healthy human individuals. CD45RO-negative cells were positively selected for CCR7, leaving out terminally differentiated effector memory CD45RA+ cells. With 2 bases removed from V and 8 bases from J, the gap between germline ends came to 15 bases. CDR1 is ENHRY, CDR2 SYGVKD, per germline. CDR3 size: 15 residues. Original methodology: Without quality scores, immunoSEQ junctional reads could not be filtered like full-length reads. Sequencing was performed with immunoSEQ multiplex PCR; in TCRdb, only in-frame clones are kept and a portion is missing. V, J and clone size derive from that table, while D and trimming were established from the DNA sequence. The repertoire has some 2 million clones, 85% to 95% of them found once; the top ten carry around 1.2%.

The chain couples TRBV10-3 to TRBJ1-4; possible D gene TRBD1, 5 bases. Sequenced: naive CD8+ T cells sorted from blood. The source is a man aged 18 to 35 in good health. The CDR3 nucleotides read TGTGCCATCAGTGAGCTGGGGACCCAACGAGAAAAACTGTTTTTT. Protein: CAISELGTQREKLFF.